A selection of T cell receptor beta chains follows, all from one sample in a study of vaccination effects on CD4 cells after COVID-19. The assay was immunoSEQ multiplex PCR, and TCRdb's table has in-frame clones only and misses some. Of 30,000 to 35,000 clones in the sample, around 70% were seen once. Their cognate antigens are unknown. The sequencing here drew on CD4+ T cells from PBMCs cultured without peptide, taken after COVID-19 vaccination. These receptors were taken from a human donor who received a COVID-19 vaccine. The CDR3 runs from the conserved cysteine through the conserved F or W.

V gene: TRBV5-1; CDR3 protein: CASSNGGTNSGNTIYF
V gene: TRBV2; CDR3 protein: CASSYDRTGNTIYF
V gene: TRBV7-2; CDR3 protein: CASSLERGQTYEQYF
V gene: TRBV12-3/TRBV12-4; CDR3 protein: CASTPRGGLQFF
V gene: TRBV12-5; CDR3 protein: CASGLGTLYGYTF
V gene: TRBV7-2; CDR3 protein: CASSLEGGRETQYF
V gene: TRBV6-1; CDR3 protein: CASSGRLAGGEWMGNEQFF
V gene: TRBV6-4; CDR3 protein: CASSRSGQGIYGYTF
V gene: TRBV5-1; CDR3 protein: CASSTRTENTEAFF
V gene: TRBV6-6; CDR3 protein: CAGRGQGTSGGNTIYF
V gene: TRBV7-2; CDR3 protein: CASSLGGVGNTIYF
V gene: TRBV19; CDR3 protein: CASSSQVHTEAFF
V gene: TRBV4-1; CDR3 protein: CASSQAQSDRVNQPQHF
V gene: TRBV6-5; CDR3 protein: CASRSGGTGVSPLHF
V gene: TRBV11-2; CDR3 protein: CASSFGQVEQFF
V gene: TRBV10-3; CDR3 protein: CAIGQERNTEAFF
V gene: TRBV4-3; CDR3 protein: CASSQDRERPHNEQFF
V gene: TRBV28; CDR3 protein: CASSLSTAYGYTF
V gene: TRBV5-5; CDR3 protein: CASSFSGWGTSGYEQYF
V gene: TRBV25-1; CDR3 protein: CASSDYPSGSCYEQYF
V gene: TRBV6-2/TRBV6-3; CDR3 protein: CASSYSAGPTYEQYF
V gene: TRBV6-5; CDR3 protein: CASRGDRRYGYTF
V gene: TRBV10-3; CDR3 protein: CASGTAGGNTIYF